This TCR beta chain was captured by sequencing in a study of glioma-infiltrating T cells. Findings and caveats of the study: Tissue-blood divergence was below expectation in non-neoplastic patients, above in gliomas.

Germline V gene lookup returns CDR1 DFQATT and CDR2 SNEGSKA (reference sequence). The V and J ends lost 3 bases and 3 bases respectively, with 12 bases between them. The CDR3 is 13 amino acids. This clonotype was observed a handful of times. Its target is unknown. Using RNA template, CDR3s of TCR alpha and beta were amplified with iRepertoire arm-PCR. From the multiplex PCR reads, TCRdb called clonotypes with MiXCR, one entry per CDR3 protein. The data contain more than 300,000 distinct CDR3 sequences, roughly two fifths of them singletons. The sequence derives from a human donor with low-grade glioma or glioblastoma, undergoing nonglioma brain surgery, or in good health (not recorded which). The specimen sequenced was glioma tissue, nonneoplastic brain tissue, or PBMCs (not recorded which). V usage is TRBV20-1 and J usage is TRBJ2-7; unclear D gene. This chain's CDR3 is CSASRHHSYEQYF. The CDR3 DNA sequence: TGCAGTGCTAGTCGCCACCACAGCTACGAGCAGTACTTC.